A selection of T cell receptor beta chains follows, all from one sample in a study of beta chain features in type 1 diabetes. The protocol was immunoSEQ multiplex PCR, while the TCRdb copy is restricted to in-frame clones and leaves out a portion. The table lists over 200,000 clones, roughly 11% of them singletons. The specimen sequenced was naive CD4+ T cells from blood. The origin of the receptors is a man aged 25-45 years with type 1 diabetes. Both conserved end residues are trimmed from each CDR3.

j_call | v_call | cdr3_aa
TRBJ1-6 | TRBV7-9 | ASSPNNSPLH
TRBJ2-3 | TRBV7-2 | ASSLALGSTDTQY
TRBJ2-4 | TRBV2 | ASSERWRTGQNIQY
TRBJ1-4 | TRBV15 | ATSRDRRGSEKLF
TRBJ1-2 | TRBV28 | ASSLSGYGYT
TRBJ1-2 | TRBV4-2 | ASSQGMEAGGHLLYGYT
TRBJ2-3 | TRBV18 | ASSPSGDTQY
TRBJ1-5 | TRBV4-2 | ASSQRTGRQQPQH
TRBJ2-5 | TRBV7-9 | ASSSIWDSPETQY
TRBJ2-7 | TRBV7-3 | ASSASGGPYEQY
TRBJ1-2 | TRBV2 | ASSPAGRKGYT
TRBJ1-2 | TRBV28 | ATSKTGDGYT
TRBJ1-1 | TRBV29-1 | SVAGQANTEAF
TRBJ2-6 | TRBV9 | ASSVGLAAGLISGANVLT
TRBJ1-1 | TRBV18 | ASSPRAGPNTEAF
TRBJ2-3 | TRBV18 | ASSPEGALRDTQY
TRBJ1-6 | TRBV9 | ASSFGGPGDSPLH
TRBJ2-1 | TRBV5-1 | ASSFTGGAGNEQF
TRBJ2-3 | TRBV4-3 | ASSQDPVSSTDTQY
TRBJ2-2 | TRBV6-5 | ASSLIRGNTGELF
TRBJ2-5 | TRBV29-1 | SVEEGAETQY
TRBJ2-5 | TRBV18 | ASASGILETQY
TRBJ2-5 | TRBV29-1 | SVEGAGFGETQY
TRBJ1-5 | TRBV5-4 | ASSSAGGDQPQH
TRBJ1-6 | TRBV30 | AARGGNSPLH
TRBJ1-5 | TRBV19 | ASSRDRGFGQPQH
TRBJ2-7 | TRBV29-1 | SVETGLISYEQY
TRBJ1-2 | TRBV2 | ASRTPSSYDYT
TRBJ2-5 | TRBV5-1 | ASSPRTEETQY
TRBJ2-5 | TRBV6-5 | ASNTGGAEETQY
TRBJ2-3 | TRBV7-3 | ASSSRQGADTQY
TRBJ2-4 | TRBV19 | ASSDRAGDIQY